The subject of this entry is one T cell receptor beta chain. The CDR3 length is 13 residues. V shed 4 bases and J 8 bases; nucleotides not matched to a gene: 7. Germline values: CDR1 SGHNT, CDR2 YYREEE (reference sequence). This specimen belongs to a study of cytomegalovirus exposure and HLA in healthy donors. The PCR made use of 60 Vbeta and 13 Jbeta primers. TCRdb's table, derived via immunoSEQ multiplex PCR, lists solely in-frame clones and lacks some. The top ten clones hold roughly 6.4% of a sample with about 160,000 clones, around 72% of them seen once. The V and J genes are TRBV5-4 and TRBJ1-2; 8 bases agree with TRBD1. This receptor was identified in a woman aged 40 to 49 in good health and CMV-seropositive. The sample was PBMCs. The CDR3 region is CASSIATGVGYTF. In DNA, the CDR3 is TGTGCCAGCAGCATTGCGACAGGGGTCGGCTACACCTTC.